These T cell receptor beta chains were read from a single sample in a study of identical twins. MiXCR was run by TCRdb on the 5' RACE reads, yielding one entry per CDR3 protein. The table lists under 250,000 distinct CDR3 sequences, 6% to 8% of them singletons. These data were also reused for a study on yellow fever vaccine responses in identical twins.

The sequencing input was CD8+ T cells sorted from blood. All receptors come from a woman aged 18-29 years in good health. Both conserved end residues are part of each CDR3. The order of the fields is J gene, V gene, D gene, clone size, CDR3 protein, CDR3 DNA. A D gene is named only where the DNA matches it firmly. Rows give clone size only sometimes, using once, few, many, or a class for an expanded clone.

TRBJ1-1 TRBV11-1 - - CAVLGGTEAFF TGTGCCGTCCTTGGGGGCACTGAAGCTTTCTTT
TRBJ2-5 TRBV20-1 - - CSAPPEDNQETQYF TGCAGTGCCCCCCCCGAGGACAACCAAGAGACCCAGTACTTC
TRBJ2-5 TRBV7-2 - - CASSTPGRRQETQYF TGTGCCAGCAGTACCCCGGGGCGGAGACAAGAGACCCAGTACTTC
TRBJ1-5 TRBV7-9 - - CASTLRAEQPQHF TGTGCCAGCACCCTCAGGGCGGAACAGCCCCAGCATTTT
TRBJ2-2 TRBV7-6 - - CASSRSRGFSGTGELFF TGTGCCAGCAGCAGGTCCAGGGGTTTTTCTGGCACCGGGGAGCTGTTTTTT
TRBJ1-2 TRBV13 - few CASSLEHRVQGYTF TGTGCCAGCAGCTTAGAACACAGGGTTCAAGGCTACACCTTC
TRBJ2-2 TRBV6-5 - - CASSYSGGTGELFF TGTGCCAGCAGTTACTCGGGGGGCACCGGGGAGCTGTTTTTT
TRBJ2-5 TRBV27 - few CASNGLGEETQYF TGTGCCAGCAATGGGTTGGGCGAAGAGACCCAGTACTTC
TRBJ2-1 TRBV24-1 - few CATSDFREGTYNEQFF TGTGCCACCAGTGATTTCCGGGAAGGGACCTACAATGAGCAGTTCTTC
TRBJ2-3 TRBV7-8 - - CASSLPAGGRGNTDTQYF TGTGCCAGCAGCTTACCGGCCGGGGGGCGGGGAAACACAGATACGCAGTATTTT
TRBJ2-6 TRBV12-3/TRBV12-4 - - CASSPVGDTRIAGANVLTF TGTGCCAGCAGTCCAGTGGGGGACACTAGGATTGCTGGGGCCAACGTCCTGACTTTC
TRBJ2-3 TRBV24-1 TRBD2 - CATSDLSLAGGISTDTQYF TGTGCCACCAGTGATTTGTCACTAGCGGGAGGGATTAGCACAGATACGCAGTATTTT
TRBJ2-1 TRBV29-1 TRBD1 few CSAHSGTGYNEQFF TGCAGCGCTCACTCCGGGACAGGGTACAATGAGCAGTTCTTC
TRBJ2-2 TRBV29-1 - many CSVEILGAGELFF TGCAGCGTCGAAATTTTGGGGGCCGGGGAGCTGTTTTTT
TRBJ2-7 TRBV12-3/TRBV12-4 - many CASSFDHYEQYF TGTGCCAGCAGTTTCGACCACTACGAGCAGTACTTC
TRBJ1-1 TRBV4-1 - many CASSRRGNTEAFF TGCGCCAGCAGCCGGAGGGGGAACACTGAAGCTTTCTTT
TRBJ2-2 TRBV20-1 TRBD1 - CSALDRENTGELFF TGCAGTGCTTTAGACAGGGAGAACACCGGGGAGCTGTTTTTT
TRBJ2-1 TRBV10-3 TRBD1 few CAIRGQGGTGNEQFF TGTGCCATCAGGGGACAGGGAGGCACAGGGAATGAGCAGTTCTTC
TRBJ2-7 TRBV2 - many CASSEVRDLEQYF TGTGCCAGCAGTGAAGTTCGGGATCTCGAGCAGTACTTC
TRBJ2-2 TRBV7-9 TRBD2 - CASSSGGLASTGELFF TGTGCCAGCAGCTCGGGGGGACTAGCGAGTACCGGGGAGCTGTTTTTT
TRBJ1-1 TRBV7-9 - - CASTATGTEAFF TGTGCCAGCACGGCGACGGGCACTGAAGCTTTCTTT
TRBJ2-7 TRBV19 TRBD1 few CASSMGQGAYEQYF TGTGCCAGTAGTATGGGACAGGGGGCGTACGAGCAGTACTTC
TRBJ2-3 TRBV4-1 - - CASSRGGPDTQYF TGCGCCAGCAGCCGAGGCGGGCCAGATACGCAGTATTTT
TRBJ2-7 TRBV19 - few CASSIDGGDEQYF TGTGCCAGTAGTATAGACGGAGGGGACGAGCAGTACTTC
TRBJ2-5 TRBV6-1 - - CASSDIDAHIGETQYF TGTGCCAGCAGTGACATTGACGCCCACATTGGGGAGACCCAGTACTTC
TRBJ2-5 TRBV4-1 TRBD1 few CASSATGGETQYF TGCGCCAGCTCGGCCACAGGGGGCGAGACCCAGTACTTC
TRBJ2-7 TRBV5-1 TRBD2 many CASTGTSYEQYF TGCGCCAGCACCGGGACTAGCTACGAGCAGTACTTC